This T cell receptor (beta chain) was observed in a study of blood T cell repertoires in COVID-19. Overall study: Both acute and convalescent COVID-19 samples were obtained from the United States, Italy and Spain.

Trimming took off 1 base at V and 7 bases at J, with 8 bases between the two ends. This CDR3 is built from 12 residues. Germline V lookup: CDR1 MNHEY, CDR2 SVGAGI. As processed by the authors: Estimates of nucleated cell counts were drawn from the amplification of reference gene primers. Repertoires were generated with immunoSEQ multiplex PCR, while TCRdb's copy carries only in-frame clones and drops some. V, J and clone size reflect that table, while D and trimming were determined from the DNA. Seen here are around 160,000 clones, under 95% observed once, and the top ten hold about 2%. The clonotype comes from a man between 18 and 35 years old with acute or convalescent COVID-19. The chain couples TRBV6-5 to TRBJ2-7; D is possibly TRBD1 (6 bases). Specimen: peripheral blood. The CDR3 protein is CASSYLGAEQYF. The CDR3 DNA reads as TGTGCCAGCAGTTACTTGGGGGCTGAGCAGTACTTC.